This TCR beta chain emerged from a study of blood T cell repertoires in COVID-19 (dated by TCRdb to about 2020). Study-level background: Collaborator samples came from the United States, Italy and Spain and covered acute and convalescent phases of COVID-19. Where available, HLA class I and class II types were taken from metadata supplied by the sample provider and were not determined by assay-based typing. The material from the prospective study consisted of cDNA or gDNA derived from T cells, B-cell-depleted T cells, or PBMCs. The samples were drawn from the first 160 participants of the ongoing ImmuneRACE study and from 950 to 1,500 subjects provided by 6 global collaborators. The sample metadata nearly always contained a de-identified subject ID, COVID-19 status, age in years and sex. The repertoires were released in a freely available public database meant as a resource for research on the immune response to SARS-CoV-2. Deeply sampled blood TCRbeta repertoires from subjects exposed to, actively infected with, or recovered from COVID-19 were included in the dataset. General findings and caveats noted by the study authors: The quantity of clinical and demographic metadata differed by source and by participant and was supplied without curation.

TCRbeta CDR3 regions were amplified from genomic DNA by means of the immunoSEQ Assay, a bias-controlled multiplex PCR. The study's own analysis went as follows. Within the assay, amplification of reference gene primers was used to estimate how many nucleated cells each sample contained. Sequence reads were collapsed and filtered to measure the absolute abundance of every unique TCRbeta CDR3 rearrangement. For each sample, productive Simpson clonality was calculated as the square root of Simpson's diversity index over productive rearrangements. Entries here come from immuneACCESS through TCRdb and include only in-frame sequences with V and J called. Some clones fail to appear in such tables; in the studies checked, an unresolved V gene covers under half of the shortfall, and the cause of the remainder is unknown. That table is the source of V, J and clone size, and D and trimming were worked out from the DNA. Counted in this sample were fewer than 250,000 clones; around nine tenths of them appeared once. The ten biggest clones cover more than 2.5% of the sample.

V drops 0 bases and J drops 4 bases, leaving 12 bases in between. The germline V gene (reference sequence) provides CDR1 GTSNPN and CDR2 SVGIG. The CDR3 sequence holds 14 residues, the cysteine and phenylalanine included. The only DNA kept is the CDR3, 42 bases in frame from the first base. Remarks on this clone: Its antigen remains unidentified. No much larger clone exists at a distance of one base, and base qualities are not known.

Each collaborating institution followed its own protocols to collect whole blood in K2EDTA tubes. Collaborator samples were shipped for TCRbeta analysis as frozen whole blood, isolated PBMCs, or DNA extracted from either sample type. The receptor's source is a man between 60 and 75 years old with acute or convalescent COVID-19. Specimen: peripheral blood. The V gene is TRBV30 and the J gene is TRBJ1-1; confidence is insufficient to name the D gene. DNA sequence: TGTGCCTGGAGTGTAATCTGGCGGGGCACTGAAGCTTTCTTT. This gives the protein CAWSVIWRGTEAFF.